Ten or more counts support the clone carrying this TCR beta chain. Sequence at one end of the junction differs from germline and may be a read error. Stable Graves' hyperthyroidism denoted no ophthalmopathy progression over 18 months. Hyperthyroidism in the patients, aged 18 to 65, was newly diagnosed and under 2 months in duration. Orbital computed tomography and thyroid ultrasound, together with serum TRAb and thyroxine and clinical symptoms, were used for diagnoses. There are 14 residues in the CDR3. Germline V gene sequence: CDR1 SGHAT, CDR2 FQNNGV. The investigators amplified TCR beta CDR3 regions from RNA transcripts. The HTBI set primed first-round TCR CDR3 RT-PCR. MiXCR, run by TCRdb on the multiplex PCR reads, gives a single entry per CDR3 protein. Among around 430,000 distinct CDR3 sequences listed, 14% to 15% were seen once. The sample originates from a study of T cells in Graves' hyperthyroidism and ophthalmopathy.

The receptor comes from a young woman with Graves' hyperthyroidism. Sequenced: blood. The chain has TRBV11-2 and TRBJ2-1; 9 bases are a match to TRBD2. CDR3 nucleotides: TGTGCCAGCAGTTTAGCGGGAGTCCGGAATGAGCAGTTCTTC. Residues: CASSLAGVRNEQFF.